One and the same sample provided the 11 T cell receptor beta chains below, sequenced in a study of blood T cell repertoires in COVID-19. Assay: immunoSEQ multiplex PCR; the TCRdb copy retains only in-frame clones and omits some. The sample lists under 300,000 clones, approximately 85% occurring once. Sequencing used peripheral blood. The receptor source for this set is a woman between 65 and 79 years old with acute or convalescent COVID-19.

This chain uses TRBV24-1 with TRBJ2-1, with 8 bases lining up with TRBD2. The V segment lost 9 bases and the J segment 7 bases; nucleotides outside the gene matches: 7. Germline CDR1 reads KGHDR; CDR2 reads SFDVKD. The CDR3 sequence is 13 residues long. CDR3 in amino acids: CATVGGGSNEQFF. The CDR3 DNA follows: TGTGCCACCGTCGGGGGGGGTTCTAATGAGCAGTTCTTC.

This chain joins TRBV29-1 and TRBJ1-2, with TRBD1 as a possible D gene (6 bases). The V and J ends lost 7 bases and 5 bases respectively, with 11 bases between them. CDR3 size: 11 residues. From germline, CDR1 is SQVTM and CDR2 ANQGSEA. The CDR3 protein is CSGLGGYGYTF. For the CDR3, the DNA is TGCAGCGGCTTAGGGGGATATGGCTACACCTTC. Full variable domain (rest looked up from reference TRBV29-1 and TRBJ1-2): SAVISQKPSRDICQRGTSLTIQCQVDSQVTMMFWYRQQPGQSLTLIATANQGSEATYESGFVIDKFPISRPNLTFSTLTVSNMSPEDSSIYLCSGLGGYGYTFGSGTRLTVV.

The chain carries TRBV10-3 and TRBJ1-1; no firm D call. The V gene's germline CDR1 is ENHRY and CDR2 SYGVKD. With 3 bases removed from V and 5 bases from J, the gap between germline ends came to 4 bases. The CDR3 runs 11 residues. For the CDR3, the DNA is TGTGCCATCAGTGACTTGACTGAAGCTTTCTTT. Translating it yields CAISDLTEAFF.

This chain uses TRBV11-2 with TRBJ1-3; D is undetermined. Germline CDR1 is SGHAT and CDR2 is FQNNGV. The CDR3 contains 13 residues. V was pared by 8 bases and J by 4 bases, with 12 bases between. The CDR3, as DNA: TGTGCCAGCCGGTATAGTTACGGAAACACCATATATTTT. Translated, it gives CASRYSYGNTIYF.

This chain connects TRBV6-5 to TRBJ1-5; D is perhaps TRBD1 (5 bases). Germline-derived CDR1 and CDR2 are MNHEY and SVGAGI. CDR3 length equals 14 residues. V lost 6 bases, J lost 1 base, and 10 bases lay in between. The CDR3, as DNA: TGTGCCAGCAGCGTGGAGGGGAGCAATCAGCCCCAGCATTTT. This sequence encodes CASSVEGSNQPQHF.

This chain joins TRBV2 and TRBJ1-1; no definite D call. The CDR3 runs to 13 residues. Trimming took 6 bases from V and 1 from J, leaving 9 bases between them. Germline CDR1 and CDR2: SNHLY and FYNNEI. The CDR3 region has the DNA TGTGCCAGCAGCCCCCGACAGAACACTGAAGCTTTCTTT. Amino acid sequence: CASSPRQNTEAFF.

This chain joins TRBV5-1 and TRBJ2-5; 9 bases agree with TRBD1. The CDR3 is 15 amino acids. Trimming took 3 bases from V and 3 from J; bases not matched to a gene: 6. Germline CDR1 and CDR2: SGHRS and YFSETQ. CDR3: CASSSGTGREETQYF. For the CDR3, the DNA is TGCGCCAGCAGCTCGGGGACAGGGAGAGAAGAGACCCAGTACTTC. The complete variable domain, with remaining parts taken from reference TRBV5-1 and TRBJ2-5, reads KAGVTQTPRYLIKTRGQQVTLSCSPISGHRSVSWYQQTPGQGLQFLFEYFSETQRNKGNFPGRFSGRQFSNSRSEMNVSTLELGDSALYLCASSSGTGREETQYFGPGTRLLVL.

This rearrangement joins TRBV6-6 to TRBJ2-3; 16 bases fit TRBD2. The V segment lost 5 bases and the J segment 7 bases; nucleotides outside the gene matches: 9. Looked up from germline, CDR1 is MNHNY and CDR2 is SVGAGI (reference sequence). There are 17 residues in the CDR3. The CDR3 DNA sequence: TGTGCCAGCAGTCCCGGGACTAGCGGGGGGGCGACAAATACGCAGTATTTT. This codes for CASSPGTSGGATNTQYF.

This clone was seen only once. The J gene is TRBJ1-5, the V gene TRBV2, with 8 nucleotides matching TRBD1. Per the germline V gene, CDR1 is SNHLY and CDR2 is FYNNEI. V was clipped by 5 bases and J by 7 bases; unmatched bases: 7. The CDR3 loop spans 14 amino acids. CDR3 residues: CASSTDRGRQPQHF. The DNA of the CDR3 is TGTGCCAGCAGTACAGACAGGGGAAGACAGCCCCAGCATTTT.

The V call is TRBV20-1, the J call TRBJ1-1; TRBD1 is a possible D gene (5 bases). V was shortened by 6 bases and J by 11 bases, with 16 bases between the two germline ends. CDR3 length: 11 amino acids. In germline, CDR1 is DFQATT, CDR2 SNEGSKA (reference sequence). The CDR3 spells CSAPLRGSAFF. The CDR3 DNA is TGCAGTGCCCCCCTACGGGGGTCGGCTTTCTTT.

The CDR3 spells CAISETGGVGNQPQHF. CDR3 sequence (DNA): TGTGCCATCAGTGAAACAGGGGGCGTGGGAAATCAGCCCCAGCATTTT. The chain couples TRBV10-3 to TRBJ1-5, with 9 bases matching TRBD1. The germline gives CDR1 ENHRY, CDR2 SYGVKD. This CDR3 is built from 16 residues. J was trimmed by 4 bases and V by 3 bases; bases with no gene match: 7.